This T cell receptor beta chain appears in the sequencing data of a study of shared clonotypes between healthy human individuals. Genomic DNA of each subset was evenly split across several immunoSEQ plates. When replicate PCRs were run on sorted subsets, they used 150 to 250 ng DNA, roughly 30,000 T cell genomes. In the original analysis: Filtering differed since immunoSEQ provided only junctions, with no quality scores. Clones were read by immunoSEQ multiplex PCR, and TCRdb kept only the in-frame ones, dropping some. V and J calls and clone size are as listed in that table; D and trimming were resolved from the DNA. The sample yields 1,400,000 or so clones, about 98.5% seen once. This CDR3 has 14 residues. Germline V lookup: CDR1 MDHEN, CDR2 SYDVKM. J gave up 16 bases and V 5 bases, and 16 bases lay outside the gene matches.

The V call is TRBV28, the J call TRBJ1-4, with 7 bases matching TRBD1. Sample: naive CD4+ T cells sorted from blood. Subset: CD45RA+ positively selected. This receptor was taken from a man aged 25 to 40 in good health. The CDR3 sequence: CASSLTGIEFVRFF. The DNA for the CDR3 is TGTGCCAGCAGTCTGACAGGGATCGAATTCGTCCGGTTTTTT.